This TCR beta chain is from a study of blood T cells in healthy people across ages. Then a second PCR, running about 6 to 12 cycles, was carried out with a sample-barcoded 5' primer and a J-beta primer mix. From each sample, at least 2.5 million paired-end reads containing CDR3 were obtained. In TCRdb, the 5' RACE reads were re-called with MiXCR into one record per CDR3 protein. The sample carries about 1,400,000 distinct CDR3 sequences, around 39% recorded once. Germline V gives CDR1 SGHVS, CDR2 FQNEAQ. The CDR3 spans 12 residues. Russia was home to the donors, healthy Caucasian individuals aged about 6 to 90. The authors isolated at least 6 million PBMCs per sample. Findings of the study overall: Diversity estimates from one million T cells were considered underestimates.

A remark on this clonotype: Its specificity is unknown.

The TCR comes from a woman aged 18-35 years in good health. Sequences were obtained from blood. The J gene is TRBJ2-5, the V gene TRBV7-8; D remains ambiguous. The closer fit of TRBJ2-7 to the DNA end suggests the J call may be wrong. The DNA for the CDR3 is TGTGCCAGCAGCTTAGGGATTCGCGAGCAGTACTTC. It encodes CASSLGIREQYF.